This T cell receptor beta chain was observed in a study of cytomegalovirus exposure and HLA in healthy donors. Profiled with immunoSEQ multiplex PCR; TCRdb holds only in-frame clones, not every one. The sample carries 150,000 to 200,000 clones, 75% to 90% recorded once. Unmatched junction bases numbered 5, after V lost 3 bases and J lost 2 bases. The CDR3 consists of 15 residues. CDR1 is SGHDT and CDR2 is YYEEEE in the germline V gene. The receptor was derived from a woman aged 18-30 years in good health and CMV-seronegative. This chain connects TRBV5-6 to TRBJ1-2; TRBD1 matches at 9 bases. Material for sequencing was PBMCs. CDR3: CASSSTGGPNYGYTF. In DNA form, the CDR3 reads TGTGCCAGCAGCTCCACAGGGGGCCCCAACTATGGCTACACCTTC.